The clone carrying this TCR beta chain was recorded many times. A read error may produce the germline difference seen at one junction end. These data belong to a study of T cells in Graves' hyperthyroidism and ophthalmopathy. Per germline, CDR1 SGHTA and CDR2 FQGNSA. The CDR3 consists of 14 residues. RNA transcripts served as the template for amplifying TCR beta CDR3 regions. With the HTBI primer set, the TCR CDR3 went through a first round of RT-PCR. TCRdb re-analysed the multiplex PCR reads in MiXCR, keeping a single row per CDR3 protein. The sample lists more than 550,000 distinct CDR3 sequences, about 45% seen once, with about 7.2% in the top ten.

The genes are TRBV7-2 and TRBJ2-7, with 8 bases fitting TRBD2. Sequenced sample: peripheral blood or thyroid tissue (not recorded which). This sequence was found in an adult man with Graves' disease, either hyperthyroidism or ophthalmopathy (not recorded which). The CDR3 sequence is CASSLGGGTKGKVF. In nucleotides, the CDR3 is TGTGCCAGCAGCTTAGGCGGGGGGACGAAGGGGAAAGTCTTC.